The T cell receptor beta chain under discussion was sequenced for a study of Ad26.COV2.S vaccination and SARS-CoV-2 variants. Study at large: As a participant in COV1001, the donor was in the Ad26.COV2.S trial arm.

Study conclusions and caveats: Possible underestimation of total T cell responses by the TCR breadth and depth analyses was noted.

Germline V gene data show CDR1 as MGHRA and CDR2 as YSYEKL. The CDR3 is 13 residues long. Trimming stripped 0 bases from V and 11 bases from J, with 13 bases between. Described treatment: some 19 received Ad26.COV2.S at low or high dose, single or two shots; 5 received placebo; per-sample allocation not given. Specimen acquisition occurred on day 63 following the initial vaccine or placebo injection. The administered vaccine (an Ad26 vector) expressed Wuhan-strain SARS-CoV-2 spike. With respect to this clone: Its target is not known.

The data were produced by immunoSEQ multiplex PCR, yet TCRdb's version contains in-frame clones alone and is incomplete. The data contain 350,000 to 600,000 clones, about nine tenths of them singletons. The receptor was isolated from a person aged 18 to 65 who received the Ad26.COV2.S COVID-19 vaccine or a placebo. V gene TRBV4-1 combines with J gene TRBJ1-1, with no clear D. Sequencing was performed on peripheral blood, taken in a trial of Ad26.COV2.S vaccine versus placebo. CDR3 residues: CASSQEEGVSAFF. The DNA of the CDR3 is TGCGCCAGCAGCCAAGAAGAGGGCGTTTCGGCTTTCTTT.